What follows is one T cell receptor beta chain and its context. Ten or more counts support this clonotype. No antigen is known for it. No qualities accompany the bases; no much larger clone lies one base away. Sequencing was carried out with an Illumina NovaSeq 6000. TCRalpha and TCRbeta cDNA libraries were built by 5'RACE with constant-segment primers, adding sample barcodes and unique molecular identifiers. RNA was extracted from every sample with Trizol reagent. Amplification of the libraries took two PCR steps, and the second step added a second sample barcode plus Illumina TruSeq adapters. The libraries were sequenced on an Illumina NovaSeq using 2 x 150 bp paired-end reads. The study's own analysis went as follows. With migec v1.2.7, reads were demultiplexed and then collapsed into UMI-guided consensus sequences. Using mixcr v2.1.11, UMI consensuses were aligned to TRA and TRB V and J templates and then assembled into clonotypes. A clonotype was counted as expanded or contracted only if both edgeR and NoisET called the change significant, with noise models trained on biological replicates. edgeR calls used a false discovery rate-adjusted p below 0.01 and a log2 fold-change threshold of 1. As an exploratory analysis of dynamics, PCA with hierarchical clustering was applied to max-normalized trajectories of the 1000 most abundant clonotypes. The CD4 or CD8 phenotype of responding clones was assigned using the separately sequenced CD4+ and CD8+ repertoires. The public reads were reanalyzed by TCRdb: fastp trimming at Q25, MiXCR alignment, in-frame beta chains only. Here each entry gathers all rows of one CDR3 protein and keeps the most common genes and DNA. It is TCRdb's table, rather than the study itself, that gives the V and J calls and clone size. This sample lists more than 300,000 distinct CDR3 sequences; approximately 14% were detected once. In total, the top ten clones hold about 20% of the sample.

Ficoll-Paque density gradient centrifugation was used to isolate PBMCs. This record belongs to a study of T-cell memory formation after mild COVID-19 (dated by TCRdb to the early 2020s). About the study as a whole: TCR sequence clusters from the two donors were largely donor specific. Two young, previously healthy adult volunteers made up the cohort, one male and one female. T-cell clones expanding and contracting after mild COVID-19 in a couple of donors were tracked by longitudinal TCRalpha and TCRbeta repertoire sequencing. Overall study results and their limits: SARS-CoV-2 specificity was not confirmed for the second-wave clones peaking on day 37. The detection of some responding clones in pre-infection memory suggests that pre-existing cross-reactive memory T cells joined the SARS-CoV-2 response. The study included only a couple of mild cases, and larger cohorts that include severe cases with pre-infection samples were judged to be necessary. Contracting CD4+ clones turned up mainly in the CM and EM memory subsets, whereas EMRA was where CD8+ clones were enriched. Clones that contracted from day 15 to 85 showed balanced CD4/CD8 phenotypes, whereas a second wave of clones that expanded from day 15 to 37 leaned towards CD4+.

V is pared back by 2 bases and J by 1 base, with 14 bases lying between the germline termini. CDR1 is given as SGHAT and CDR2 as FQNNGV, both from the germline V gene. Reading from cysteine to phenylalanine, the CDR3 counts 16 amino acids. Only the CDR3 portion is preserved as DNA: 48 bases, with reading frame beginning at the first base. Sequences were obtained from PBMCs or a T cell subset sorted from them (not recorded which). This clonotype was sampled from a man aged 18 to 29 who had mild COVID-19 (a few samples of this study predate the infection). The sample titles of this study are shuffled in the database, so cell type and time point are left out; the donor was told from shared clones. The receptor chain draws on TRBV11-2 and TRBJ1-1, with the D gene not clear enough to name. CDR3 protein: CASSLTVGVGNTEAFF. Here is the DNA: TGTGCCAGCAGCTTAACAGTCGGCGTGGGGAACACTGAAGCTTTCTTT.